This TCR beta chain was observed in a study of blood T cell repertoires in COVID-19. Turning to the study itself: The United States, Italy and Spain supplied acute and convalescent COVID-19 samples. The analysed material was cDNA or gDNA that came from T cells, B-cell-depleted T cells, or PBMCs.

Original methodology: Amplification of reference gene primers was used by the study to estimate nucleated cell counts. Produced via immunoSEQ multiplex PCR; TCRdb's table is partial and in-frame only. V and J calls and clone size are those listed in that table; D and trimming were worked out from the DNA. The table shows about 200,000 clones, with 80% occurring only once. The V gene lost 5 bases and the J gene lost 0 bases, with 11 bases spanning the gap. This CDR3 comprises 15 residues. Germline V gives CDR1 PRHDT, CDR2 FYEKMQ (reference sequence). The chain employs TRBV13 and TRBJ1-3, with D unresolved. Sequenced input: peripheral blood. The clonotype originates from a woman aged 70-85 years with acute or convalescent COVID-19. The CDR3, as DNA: TGTGCCAGCAGCCTCCGGGATAACTCTGGAAACACCATATATTTT. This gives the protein CASSLRDNSGNTIYF.